This record concerns one T cell receptor (beta chain) sequence. The CDR3 extends over 16 amino acids. Per the germline V gene, CDR1 is SGHTS and CDR2 is YDEGEE. The V segment lost 4 bases and the J segment 4 bases; nucleotides outside the gene matches: 11. This sample was taken from a study of blood T cell repertoires in COVID-19. About the research overall: Sites in the United States, Italy and Spain provided acute and convalescent COVID-19 samples.

In the authors' methods: Amplifying reference gene primers gave estimates of nucleated cell counts. This table comes from immunoSEQ multiplex PCR, and its TCRdb copy is limited to in-frame clones, with some not included. V and J calls and clone size are as listed in that table; D and trimming were resolved from the DNA. In the table there are over 200,000 clones, less than 90% of which are singletons. The chain combines TRBV5-8 with TRBJ2-5; 9 bases are a match to TRBD2. The receptor comes from a woman aged 40 to 50 who had recovered from COVID-19. The sequencing input was PBMCs or T cells enriched from blood (not recorded which). As DNA, the CDR3 is TGTGCCAGCAGCCTTGAGCGGGGGGCCGATCTAGAGACCCAGTACTTC. Translation gives CASSLERGADLETQYF. Based on the CDR3 plus reference TRBV5-8 and TRBJ2-5, the full variable domain is EAGVTQSPTHLIKTRGQQATLRCSPISGHTSVYWYQQALGLGLQFLLWYDEGEERNRGNFPPRFSGRQFPNYSSELNVNALELEDSALYLCASSLERGADLETQYFGPGTRLLVL.